The rows below give T cell receptor beta chains drawn from one sample of a study of siplizumab effects on memory and regulatory T cells. Using immunoSEQ multiplex PCR, the repertoire was profiled, and TCRdb retains in-frame clones only, with some absent. The table includes around 87,000 clones, 90% detected once. Source material: CD4+ T cells sorted from blood. The receptors come from a human donor in good health. Both conserved end residues are part of each CDR3. The order of the fields is V gene, D gene, J gene, clone size, CDR3 protein, CDR3 DNA. The D gene is left open where the match is weak. Rows may omit the clone size; those that give it use once, few, many or a size class.

v_call: TRBV6-1
d_call: NA
j_call: TRBJ2-2
clone_size: once
cdr3_aa: CASRRGPNTGELFF
cdr3_nt: TGTGCCAGCAGAAGAGGACCGAACACCGGGGAGCTGTTTTTT

v_call: TRBV4-2
d_call: TRBD1
j_call: TRBJ1-1
clone_size: NA
cdr3_aa: CASSQVGADRGSEAFF
cdr3_nt: TGTGCCAGCAGCCAAGTTGGCGCGGACAGGGGTTCTGAAGCTTTCTTT

v_call: TRBV5-8
d_call: NA
j_call: TRBJ2-5
clone_size: NA
cdr3_aa: CASSLRQLVPETQYF
cdr3_nt: TGTGCCAGCAGCTTACGTCAACTAGTCCCAGAGACCCAGTACTTC

v_call: TRBV29-1
d_call: TRBD1
j_call: TRBJ2-7
clone_size: NA
cdr3_aa: CSVRQGTYEQYF
cdr3_nt: TGCAGCGTGAGACAGGGAACCTACGAGCAGTACTTC

v_call: TRBV2
d_call: NA
j_call: TRBJ1-5
clone_size: NA
cdr3_aa: CASSPQTGSQNQPQHF
cdr3_nt: TGTGCCAGCAGCCCCCAAACAGGGTCCCAGAATCAGCCCCAGCATTTT

v_call: TRBV7-9
d_call: NA
j_call: TRBJ1-1
clone_size: NA
cdr3_aa: CASSPLAGRTEAFF
cdr3_nt: TGTGCCAGCAGCCCTTTGGCCGGACGGACTGAAGCTTTCTTT

v_call: TRBV6-6
d_call: TRBD1
j_call: TRBJ1-1
clone_size: NA
cdr3_aa: CASSRTGLNTEAFF
cdr3_nt: TGTGCCAGCAGCAGGACAGGGTTGAACACTGAAGCTTTCTTT

v_call: TRBV5-8
d_call: NA
j_call: TRBJ2-2
clone_size: NA
cdr3_aa: CASSIQTGNTGELFF
cdr3_nt: TGTGCCAGCAGCATACAGACAGGGAACACCGGGGAGCTGTTTTTT

v_call: TRBV28
d_call: NA
j_call: TRBJ1-2
clone_size: NA
cdr3_aa: CASSSPAPYGYTF
cdr3_nt: TGTGCCAGCAGTTCTCCAGCCCCCTATGGCTACACCTTC

v_call: TRBV18
d_call: NA
j_call: TRBJ1-5
clone_size: few
cdr3_aa: CASSPSGHRNQPQHF
cdr3_nt: TGTGCCAGCTCACCATCAGGGCATCGCAATCAGCCCCAGCATTTT

v_call: TRBV9
d_call: TRBD2
j_call: TRBJ2-1
clone_size: NA
cdr3_aa: CASSVGLAGYNEQFF
cdr3_nt: TGTGCCAGCAGCGTGGGACTAGCGGGTTACAATGAGCAGTTCTTC